Listed below are T cell receptor beta chains from one sample, sequenced in a study of OX40 agonist ivuxolimab in advanced cancers. The method was immunoSEQ multiplex PCR; TCRdb's version includes in-frame clones alone and lacks a portion of them. The repertoire holds over 9,000 clones, approximately 79% seen once, with approximately 41% in the top ten. The sample here was CD4+ or CD8+ T cells sorted from blood, taken in a trial of the OX40 agonist ivuxolimab. These receptors all come from an adult with an advanced solid tumor such as melanoma, head and neck, liver or kidney cancer. The CDR3 runs from the conserved cysteine through the conserved F or W. The order of the fields is V gene, D gene, J gene, clone size, CDR3 protein, CDR3 DNA. The D gene is left open where the match is weak. Not all rows give a size; the values are once, few, many and, for expanded clones, a class.

TRBV4-2	NA	TRBJ2-7	NA	CASRRTDSSYEQYF	TGTGCCAGCAGACGAACGGACAGCTCCTACGAGCAGTACTTC
TRBV27	NA	TRBJ2-3	NA	CASSLSSGGTSTDTQYF	TGTGCCAGCAGTTTATCGTCCGGGGGAACTAGCACAGATACGCAGTATTTT
TRBV29-1	NA	TRBJ2-5	medium-sized	CSVEDPVYDGQETQYF	TGCAGCGTTGAAGATCCGGTTTACGACGGCCAAGAGACCCAGTACTTC
TRBV7-7	NA	TRBJ2-7	NA	CASSPQEGWIYEQYF	TGTGCCAGCAGCCCACAGGAGGGCTGGATCTACGAGCAGTACTTC
TRBV27	NA	TRBJ2-2	NA	CASSVRDLDTGELFF	TGTGCCAGCAGTGTCCGGGACTTAGACACCGGGGAGCTGTTTTTT
TRBV29-1	NA	TRBJ1-3	large	CSVDEGLSGNTIYF	TGCAGCGTTGATGAGGGTTTGTCTGGAAACACCATATATTTT
TRBV27	NA	TRBJ2-1	NA	CASSFFSAHNEQFF	TGTGCCAGCAGTTTTTTTAGCGCCCACAATGAGCAGTTCTTC
TRBV7-2	NA	TRBJ2-2	NA	CASSLGAGELFF	TGTGCCAGCAGCTTAGGGGCCGGGGAGCTGTTTTTT
TRBV9	NA	TRBJ2-1	once	CASSVVGAWNNEQFF	TGTGCCAGCAGCGTAGTAGGGGCCTGGAACAATGAGCAGTTCTTC
TRBV5-5	TRBD1	TRBJ2-7	few	CASSFQGVPYEQYF	TGTGCCAGCAGCTTTCAGGGGGTACCCTACGAGCAGTACTTC
TRBV29-1	NA	TRBJ1-4	NA	CSVEGGLTNEKLFF	TGCAGCGTTGAAGGGGGGCTCACTAATGAAAAACTGTTTTTT
TRBV7-3	NA	TRBJ2-3	NA	CASRDGGSDTQYF	TGTGCCAGCAGAGACGGGGGATCAGATACGCAGTATTTT
TRBV25-1	NA	TRBJ2-6	NA	CASSQGGITVSGANVLTF	TGTGCCAGCAGTCAGGGGGGGATAACGGTCTCTGGGGCCAACGTCCTGACTTTC
TRBV6-5	NA	TRBJ1-5	once	CASRVTDNQPQHF	TGTGCCAGCAGAGTGACGGACAATCAGCCCCAGCATTTT
TRBV9	TRBD1	TRBJ2-3	NA	CASSVGQGLNPHPTDTQYF	TGTGCCAGCAGCGTCGGACAGGGGCTAAACCCGCACCCAACAGATACGCAGTATTTT
TRBV27	NA	TRBJ2-7	once	CASSAEHYEQYF	TGTGCCAGCTCTGCGGAGCACTACGAGCAGTACTTC
TRBV9	NA	TRBJ1-2	once	CASSPGEVYGYTF	TGTGCCAGCAGCCCAGGTGAGGTCTATGGCTACACCTTC
TRBV7-9	NA	TRBJ1-4	NA	CASSTTGNNEKLFF	TGTGCCAGCAGCACAACAGGGAACAATGAAAAACTGTTTTTT
TRBV4-2	TRBD1	TRBJ1-2	NA	CASSQEGTANYGYTF	TGTGCCAGCAGCCAAGAGGGGACAGCAAACTATGGCTACACCTTC
TRBV27	NA	TRBJ2-7	NA	CASSPPFTYEQYF	TGTGCCAGCTCACCACCGTTCACCTACGAGCAGTACTTC
TRBV14	NA	TRBJ2-1	NA	CASSPLGNEQFF	TGTGCCAGCAGCCCCCTGGGCAATGAGCAGTTCTTC
TRBV7-9	TRBD2	TRBJ2-3	NA	CASRGGGNTDTQYF	TGTGCCAGCAGGGGCGGGGGGAACACAGATACGCAGTATTTT
TRBV7-9	TRBD1	TRBJ2-3	NA	CASSSPGTGGGDTQYF	TGTGCCAGCAGCTCCCCCGGGACAGGAGGGGGAGATACGCAGTATTTT
TRBV7-9	TRBD2	TRBJ2-1	NA	CASSLAGSSGRGNEQFF	TGTGCCAGCAGCTTAGCGGGTTCTAGCGGGAGGGGCAATGAGCAGTTCTTC
TRBV27	TRBD2	TRBJ2-7	once	CASSPFGLVPYEQYF	TGTGCCAGCAGTCCCTTCGGACTAGTCCCCTACGAGCAGTACTTC
TRBV19	TRBD2	TRBJ2-3	once	CASTGAGGGGTDTQYF	TGTGCCAGTACCGGGGCCGGCGGGGGTGGCACAGATACGCAGTATTTT
TRBV28	NA	TRBJ1-6	NA	CASRTRDTGNSPLHF	TGTGCCAGCAGGACCCGGGACACGGGGAATTCACCCCTCCACTTT
TRBV13	NA	TRBJ1-4	NA	CASSLPPTVRCEKLFF	TGTGCCAGCAGCTTACCCCCCACCGTGAGGTGTGAAAAACTGTTTTTT
TRBV7-9	NA	TRBJ2-1	NA	CASSLAPQGEQFF	TGTGCCAGCAGCTTAGCCCCGCAGGGAGAGCAGTTCTTC
TRBV19	TRBD1	TRBJ1-1	NA	CASSIGRGRDREHTEAFF	TGTGCCAGTAGTATAGGGAGGGGCCGGGACAGGGAGCACACTGAAGCTTTCTTT
TRBV6-5	TRBD1	TRBJ1-2	NA	CASRGQGIDYGYTF	TGTGCCAGCAGGGGACAGGGAATTGACTATGGCTACACCTTC
TRBV4-1	TRBD2	TRBJ2-1	NA	CASRASGPNSYNEQFF	TGCGCCAGCAGAGCTAGCGGACCTAACTCCTACAATGAGCAGTTCTTC
TRBV27	NA	TRBJ1-2	NA	CASSFGGNYGYTF	TGTGCCAGCAGTTTCGGAGGGAACTATGGCTACACCTTC
TRBV28	NA	TRBJ2-7	NA	CASNPGKSYEQYF	TGTGCCAGTAACCCCGGGAAATCCTACGAGCAGTACTTC
TRBV7-3	TRBD2	TRBJ2-1	NA	CASSFTSGQYNEQFF	TGTGCCAGCAGCTTTACTAGCGGACAGTACAATGAGCAGTTCTTC
TRBV13	NA	TRBJ1-2	once	CASSLYRAPQGDYTF	TGTGCCAGCAGCCTGTACAGGGCCCCTCAAGGTGACTACACCTTC
TRBV13	TRBD1	TRBJ2-5	NA	CASSIWTGGWETQYF	TGTGCCAGCAGCATATGGACAGGGGGCTGGGAGACCCAGTACTTC
TRBV28	NA	TRBJ2-7	NA	CASNNLWGSSYEQYF	TGTGCCAGCAACAACCTTTGGGGGAGCTCCTACGAGCAGTACTTC
TRBV21-1	NA	TRBJ2-1	NA	CASSKGWGTGRPYNEQFF	TGTGCCAGCAGCAAGGGTTGGGGGACAGGGAGGCCCTACAATGAGCAGTTCTTC
TRBV9	NA	TRBJ2-2	NA	CASSVVSGELFF	TGTGCCAGCAGCGTAGTTTCCGGGGAGCTGTTTTTT
TRBV6-1	TRBD1	TRBJ1-2	NA	CASRGQGIDYGYTF	TGTGCCAGCAGGGGACAGGGAATTGACTATGGCTACACCTTC
TRBV5-1	NA	TRBJ2-7	medium-sized	CASSFSGSYEQYF	TGCGCCAGCAGCTTTTCAGGCTCCTACGAGCAGTACTTC
TRBV6-5	TRBD2	TRBJ2-1	NA	CASSQLAGDYNEQFF	TGTGCCAGCAGCCAACTAGCGGGGGACTACAATGAGCAGTTCTTC
TRBV5-5	TRBD1	TRBJ1-2	NA	CASSFSRLGWGDSYGYTF	TGTGCCAGCAGCTTCTCACGCCTTGGGTGGGGGGACAGCTATGGCTACACCTTC
TRBV19	NA	TRBJ1-1	NA	CASLTGNTEAFF	TGTGCCAGCCTGACAGGGAACACTGAAGCTTTCTTT
TRBV5-1	TRBD2	TRBJ2-5	medium-sized	CASSGWTSGSQETQYF	TGCGCCAGCAGCGGGTGGACTAGCGGGTCCCAAGAGACCCAGTACTTC
TRBV9	TRBD1	TRBJ2-5	NA	CASSVGNRGQETQYF	TGTGCCAGCAGCGTAGGGAACAGGGGGCAGGAGACCCAGTACTTC
TRBV9	NA	TRBJ2-2	NA	CASSVGGSGFTGELFF	TGTGCCAGCAGCGTAGGGGGCAGCGGCTTCACCGGGGAGCTGTTTTTT
TRBV5-1	NA	TRBJ2-2	NA	CASSLLQGSTGELFF	TGCGCCAGCAGCTTACTACAGGGTTCAACCGGGGAGCTGTTTTTT
TRBV14	TRBD2	TRBJ2-7	NA	CASSQFKGGPRYEQYF	TGTGCCAGCAGCCAATTCAAGGGAGGGCCCCGTTACGAGCAGTACTTC
TRBV16	NA	TRBJ2-1	NA	CASSQSRDEQFF	TGTGCCAGCAGCCAATCGAGGGATGAGCAGTTCTTC
TRBV6-4	NA	TRBJ2-6	NA	CASSGSGANVLTF	TGTGCCAGCAGTGGCTCTGGGGCCAACGTCCTGACTTTC
TRBV29-1	NA	TRBJ2-1	NA	CSALGGAGEQFF	TGCAGCGCCCTTGGGGGTGCCGGTGAGCAGTTCTTC
TRBV7-8	TRBD2	TRBJ2-7	NA	CASSPGGGSSLYEQYF	TGTGCCAGCAGCCCCGGGGGGGGCTCCTCCCTCTACGAGCAGTACTTC
TRBV7-2	TRBD1	TRBJ2-1	NA	CASSLGAGQGNEQFF	TGTGCCAGCAGCTTAGGGGCGGGACAGGGAAATGAGCAGTTCTTC